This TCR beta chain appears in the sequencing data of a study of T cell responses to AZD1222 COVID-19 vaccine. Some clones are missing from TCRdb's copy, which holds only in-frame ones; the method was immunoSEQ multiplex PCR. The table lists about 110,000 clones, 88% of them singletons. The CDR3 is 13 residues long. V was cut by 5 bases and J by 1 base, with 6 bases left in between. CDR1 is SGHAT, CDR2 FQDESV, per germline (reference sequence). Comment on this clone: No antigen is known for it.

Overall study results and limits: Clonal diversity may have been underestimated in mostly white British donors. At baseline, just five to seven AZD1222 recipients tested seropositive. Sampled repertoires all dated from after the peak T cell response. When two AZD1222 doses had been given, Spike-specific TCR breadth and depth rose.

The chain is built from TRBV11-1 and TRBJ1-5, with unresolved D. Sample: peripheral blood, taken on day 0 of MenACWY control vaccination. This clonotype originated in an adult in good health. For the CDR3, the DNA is TGTGCCAGCAGCCCCCAAAGCAATCAGCCCCAGCATTTT. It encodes CASSPQSNQPQHF. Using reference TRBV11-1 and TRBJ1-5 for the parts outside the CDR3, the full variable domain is EAEVAQSPRYKITEKSQAVAFWCDPISGHATLYWYRQILGQGPELLVQFQDESVVDDSQLPKDRFSAERLKGVDSTLKIQPAELGDSAMYLCASSPQSNQPQHFGDGTRLSIL.